This T cell receptor (beta chain) comes out of a study of blood T cell repertoires in COVID-19. Overall study context: COVID-19 samples, acute and convalescent, were from the United States, Italy and Spain. T cells, B-cell-depleted T cells, or PBMCs supplied cDNA or gDNA.

In Seattle, patients joined the study during active infection and were tracked longitudinally. This clone was picked up one time. Original data processing: Estimates of nucleated cell counts were drawn from the amplification of reference gene primers. Sequenced by immunoSEQ multiplex PCR; TCRdb stores in-frame clones only, minus some. That table is the source of V, J and clone size, and D and trimming were worked out from the DNA. Among around 60,000 clones listed, roughly four fifths were seen once. This TCR came from a man in his forties or fifties with COVID-19, enrolled during active disease. The source material was peripheral blood.

The CDR3, as DNA: TGTGCCTGGAGAGGGCGGGAGGGCCTAGGGGAGCAGTTCTTC. Translated: CAWRGREGLGEQFF. This chain connects TRBV30 to TRBJ2-1; 9 bases fit TRBD2. CDR1 and CDR2 (germline): GTSNPN, SVGIG (reference sequence). With 3 bases clipped from V and 10 bases from J, the junction kept 10 bases outside the gene matches. CDR3 size: 14 residues.